The 23 T cell receptor beta chains below were found in one sample sequenced in a study of PD-1 blockade in classical Hodgkin lymphoma. All patients relapsed after autologous stem cell transplantation, and brentuximab vedotin exposure varied. The protocol was immunoSEQ multiplex PCR, while the TCRdb copy is restricted to in-frame clones and leaves out a portion. The sample has some 64,000 clones, approximately 88% seen once; the top ten hold 12%. This specimen was peripheral blood mononuclear cells (PBMCs), taken at baseline. The receptor source for this set is a human donor with classical Hodgkin lymphoma.

The gene calls are TRBV7-3 and TRBJ2-7; D possibly corresponds to TRBD1 (6 bases). The CDR3 has 15 amino acids. Deletions cut 6 bases from V and 5 bases from J, with 20 bases between. Germline CDR1 is SGHTA and CDR2 is FQGTGA. Written as DNA, the CDR3 is TGTGCCAGCAGTGAAGGGCCCGGGACAATCAACGAGCAGTACTTC. Its translation is CASSEGPGTINEQYF.

The rearrangement uses TRBV6-4 and TRBJ1-2; D perhaps matches TRBD1 (5 bases). Germline CDR1 is MRHNA and CDR2 is SNTAGT. Trimming left V 0 bases short and J 4 bases short, with 15 bases between. CDR3 length: 16 residues. In DNA form, the CDR3 reads TGTGCCAGCAGTGACTCGGCCGAGACAGCTACCTATGGCTACACCTTC. Its protein product is CASSDSAETATYGYTF.

CDR3 sequence reads: CASSQVKGDYGYTF. Written as DNA, the CDR3 is TGTGCCAGCAGCCAAGTAAAGGGGGACTATGGCTACACCTTC. The V call is TRBV4-2, the J call TRBJ1-2, with D perhaps matching TRBD1 (6 bases). V lost 1 base, J lost 3 bases, and 9 bases lay in between. This CDR3 spans 14 amino acids. The V gene's germline CDR1 is LGHNA and CDR2 YNFKEQ.

This clone showed up just a few times. The V gene is TRBV19, the J gene TRBJ1-1, with 7 bases identical to TRBD1. CDR3 length: 16 amino acids. Germline lookup yields CDR1 LNHDA and CDR2 SQIVND (reference sequence). V dropped 5 bases and J dropped 0; count of bases not matched to a gene: 9. For the CDR3, the DNA is TGTGCCAGTAGTTCTCTTCCCGGGACAGTGAACACTGAAGCTTTCTTT. This gives the protein CASSSLPGTVNTEAFF.

The CDR3 here is CASSRGQGNTEAFF. The CDR3 nucleotides are TGCGCCAGCAGCCGCGGACAGGGGAACACTGAAGCTTTCTTT. V and J are TRBV4-3 and TRBJ1-1; 8 bases match TRBD1. The germline V gene encodes CDR1 LGHNA and CDR2 YSLEER. The CDR3 extends over 14 amino acids. The junction had 2 bases not matched to a gene; V was cut back by 4 bases and J by 1 base.

The chain carries TRBV27 and TRBJ2-7, with D perhaps matching TRBD2 (7 bases). Trimming left V 2 bases short and J 2 bases short, with 13 bases between. CDR1 MNHEY and CDR2 SMNVEV come from the germline V gene (reference sequence). The CDR3 runs 15 residues. CDR3 loop: CASSLGGGSPYEQYF. CDR3 coding DNA: TGTGCCAGCAGTTTAGGCGGGGGCAGCCCCTACGAGCAGTACTTC.

As regards this clone: A read error may account for a junction end that differs from germline. This chain links TRBV5-1 with TRBJ1-2; perhaps TRBD1 as D (5 bases). The germline gives CDR1 SGHRS, CDR2 YFSETQ. This CDR3 contains 15 residues. The CDR3 region is CASSSQETPIYGYTF. The CDR3 bases are TGTGCCAGCAGCTCACAGGAGACACCGATCTATGGCTACACCTTC. The whole variable domain, remainder taken from reference TRBV5-1 and TRBJ1-2, is KAGVTQTPRYLIKTRGQQVTLSCSPISGHRSVSWYQQTPGQGLQFLFEYFSETQRNKGNFPGRFSGRQFSNSRSEMNVSTLELGDSALYLCASSSQETPIYGYTFGSGTRLTVV.

The chain has TRBV30 and TRBJ2-7, with 7 positions matching TRBD1. Looked up from germline, CDR1 is GTSNPN and CDR2 is SVGIG (reference sequence). The CDR3 extends over 14 amino acids. The junction had 6 bases not matched to a gene; V was cut back by 4 bases and J by 0 bases. The CDR3 nucleotides are TGTGCCTGGATCCGGACAGGCAGCTCCTACGAGCAGTACTTC. It is translated as CAWIRTGSSYEQYF.

The genes are TRBV6-6 and TRBJ2-7; D unresolved. Germline loops: CDR1 MNHNY, CDR2 SVGAGI (reference sequence). V was trimmed by 2 bases and J by 2 bases, leaving 7 bases between them. The CDR3 spans 13 residues. As DNA, the CDR3 is TGTGCCAGCAGTTACGACGGCCCCTACGAGCAGTACTTC. Encoded protein: CASSYDGPYEQYF.

The chain has TRBV7-2 and TRBJ2-2; D possibly corresponds to TRBD2 (6 bases). Germline V gene sequence: CDR1 SGHTA, CDR2 FQGNSA. Trimming stripped 3 bases from V and 5 bases from J, with 10 bases between. This CDR3 contains 14 residues. CDR3 region: CASSLGGVTGELFF. In DNA, the CDR3 is TGTGCCAGCAGCTTGGGCGGGGTAACCGGGGAGCTGTTTTTT.

In DNA, the CDR3 is TGTGCCAGCAGCCCTCTGGGACAGGGTGTCACTGAAGCTTTCTTT. This codes for CASSPLGQGVTEAFF. The chain recombines TRBV11-1 with TRBJ1-1; the match to TRBD1 covers 9 bases. Germline V gene data show CDR1 as SGHAT and CDR2 as FQDESV (reference sequence). The V gene end was trimmed by 5 bases and the J gene end by 4 bases; junction bases not matched to a gene: 8. The CDR3 has 15 amino acids.

V usage is TRBV6-6 and J usage is TRBJ1-5, with D maybe TRBD1 (6 bases). Germline values: CDR1 MNHNY, CDR2 SVGAGI (reference sequence). This CDR3 region has 15 residues. Deletions cut 7 bases from V and 3 bases from J, with 16 bases between. The CDR3 coding sequence is TGTGCCAGCACCAAGACGGGGGGCAACAATCAGCCCCAGCATTTT. It is translated as CASTKTGGNNQPQHF.

This clone appeared once. The V call is TRBV10-3, the J call TRBJ2-5; 8 nucleotides line up with TRBD1. Germline values: CDR1 ENHRY, CDR2 SYGVKD. The CDR3 length is 16 residues. With V trimmed by 2 bases and J by 0 bases, 5 bases remained unmatched. CDR3 coding DNA: TGTGCCATCAGTGAGCCCGGGACAGGAGACCAAGAGACCCAGTACTTC. Protein: CAISEPGTGDQETQYF.

The chain joins TRBV5-1 to TRBJ2-5; 13 bases align to TRBD2. J lost 2 bases, V lost 2 bases, and 6 bases had no gene match. CDR3 size: 17 residues. Germline V lookup: CDR1 SGHRS, CDR2 YFSETQ. The CDR3 DNA reads TGCGCCAGCAGCTTAGTCCCGGGACTAGCGGGGCAAGAGACCCAGTACTTC. Amino acids: CASSLVPGLAGQETQYF.

The CDR3 DNA sequence: TGTGCCAGCAAACCACAGGGAGCATTTAACTATGGCTACACCTTC. Its translation: CASKPQGAFNYGYTF. The V call is TRBV2, the J call TRBJ1-2; D may be TRBD1 (6 bases). The ends were cut back, 7 bases at V and 1 base at J, with 16 bases in the middle. The CDR3 runs 15 residues. Germline lookup yields CDR1 SNHLY and CDR2 FYNNEI.

This clone was seen a single time. CDR3 residues: CASKLTGGQGDTQYF. CDR3 in DNA: TGTGCCAGTAAATTAACGGGGGGGCAAGGAGATACGCAGTATTTT. This chain links TRBV19 with TRBJ2-3; the match to TRBD2 covers 8 bases. Trimming at V came to 7 bases and at J to 5 bases, leaving 11 bases not matched to a gene. Germline CDR1 reads LNHDA; CDR2 reads SQIVND (reference sequence). The CDR3 is made up of 15 amino acids.

The table lists this clone with a few counts. The CDR3 loop reads CASSSQGNQPQHF. The CDR3 nucleotides are TGTGCCAGCAGTTCACAGGGAAACCAGCCCCAGCATTTT. The chain recombines TRBV25-1 with TRBJ1-5, with D perhaps matching TRBD1 (6 bases). The CDR3 loop spans 13 amino acids. The germline gives CDR1 MGHDK, CDR2 SYGVNS. Trimming stripped 5 bases from V and 7 bases from J, with 12 bases between.

The chain employs TRBV11-2 and TRBJ2-5; no definite D call. Between the trimmed V and J ends, which lost 5 bases and 5 bases, there was a span of 15 bases. The CDR3 totals 14 residues. CDR1 SGHAT and CDR2 FQNNGV come from the germline V gene. The CDR3 DNA follows: TGTGCCAGCAGCCTATGGGATGCGCTGGAGACCCAGTACTTC. Its translation: CASSLWDALETQYF. Supplemented by reference TRBV11-2 and TRBJ2-5, the full variable domain reads EAGVAQSPRYKIIEKRQSVAFWCNPISGHATLYWYQQILGQGPKLLIQFQNNGVVDDSQLPKDRFSAERLKGVDSTLKIQPAKLEDSAVYLCASSLWDALETQYFGPGTRLLVL.

Only one count was recorded for this clone. The rearrangement joins TRBV7-2 to TRBJ1-2, with 12 bases identical to TRBD1. The CDR3 length is 14 residues. V trimming: 4 bases; J trimming: 8 bases; junction bases outside the gene matches: 5. Looked up from germline, CDR1 is SGHTA and CDR2 is FQGNSA. For the CDR3, the DNA is TGTGCCAGCAGCTACACCGGGACAGGGGGCGGCTACACCTTC. Translating gives CASSYTGTGGGYTF.

This chain connects TRBV4-3 to TRBJ1-6; D is undetermined. This CDR3 has 15 amino acids. Germline CDR1 reads LGHNA; CDR2 reads YSLEER. The ends were cut back, 6 bases at V and 5 bases at J, with 14 bases in the middle. In nucleotides, the CDR3 is TGCGCCAGCAGGAGGGAACTAGGAAATAATTCACCCCTCCACTTT. The encoded protein is CASRRELGNNSPLHF.

The chain uses TRBV10-1 and TRBJ2-1, with D unclear. The V gene's germline CDR1 is WNHNN and CDR2 SYGVQD (reference sequence). The length of the CDR3 is 14 residues. Trimming cost V 0 bases and J 8 bases, with 11 bases left between them. The CDR3 bases are TGCGCCAGCAGTGAGTCGATATTCCGGGATGAGCAGTTCTTC. Translation gives CASSESIFRDEQFF.

This clone was seen just once. DNA for the CDR3: TGTGCCACGCAAGGCCAGGCCAACGGGGACTATGGCTACACCTTC. This codes for CATQGQANGDYGYTF. This chain connects TRBV18 to TRBJ1-2; D gene unclear. Per the germline V gene, CDR1 is KGHSH and CDR2 is LQKENI. V lost 10 bases, J lost 3 bases, and 21 bases lay in between. The CDR3 extends over 15 amino acids.

The chain recombines TRBV19 with TRBJ1-2; D gene ambiguous. Germline lookup yields CDR1 LNHDA and CDR2 SQIVND (reference sequence). This CDR3 region has 15 residues. Trimming shortened V by 2 bases and J by 0 bases, and 10 bases separated the two germline ends. The CDR3 protein is CASSICCRTNYGYTF. Written as DNA, the CDR3 is TGTGCCAGTAGTATATGCTGCAGGACTAACTATGGCTACACCTTC.